A single sample gave rise to the 26 T cell receptor beta chains below, sequenced in a study of cytomegalovirus exposure and HLA in healthy donors. TCRdb's copy holds only in-frame clones and misses some; the assay was immunoSEQ multiplex PCR. The repertoire includes over 120,000 clones, roughly 87% of them detected once, and 3.5% to 5.5% sits in the top ten. Sequenced input: PBMCs. These receptors originate from a man younger than 35 in good health and CMV-seropositive.

This clone was detected only once. The chain uses TRBV27 and TRBJ1-3, with 7 bases aligning to TRBD1. This CDR3 region has 18 residues. Germline loops: CDR1 MNHEY, CDR2 SMNVEV (reference sequence). V gave up 5 bases and J gave up 0 bases; unmatched junction bases: 13. CDR3 amino acids: CASSRLSKGALSGNTIYF. The CDR3 DNA reads TGTGCCAGCAGTCGTCTTTCCAAGGGGGCCCTCTCTGGAAACACCATATATTTT.

The genes are TRBV2 and TRBJ1-6; 10 nucleotides line up with TRBD1. The CDR3 spans 15 residues. Germline V gives CDR1 SNHLY, CDR2 FYNNEI. V trimming: 1 base; J trimming: 6 bases; junction bases outside the gene matches: 0. CDR3 bases: TGTGCCAGCAGTGAAGGGGACAGGGGTAATTCACCCCTCCACTTT. This encodes CASSEGDRGNSPLHF.

This clone has just a few counts. V gene TRBV28 combines with J gene TRBJ1-2, with 7 positions matching TRBD1. The CDR3 spans 15 residues. Unmatched junction bases numbered 5, after V lost 4 bases and J lost 0 bases. CDR1 MDHEN and CDR2 SYDVKM come from the germline V gene. The DNA of the CDR3 is TGTGCCAGCAGTTATGGACAGGCCGCTAACTATGGCTACACCTTC. Protein sequence: CASSYGQAANYGYTF.

The rearrangement joins TRBV7-8 to TRBJ2-1; the D gene is possibly TRBD2 (5 bases). The germline V and J ends were trimmed by 1 base and 2 bases, with 9 bases remaining between them. The CDR3 sequence is 15 residues long. Germline lookup yields CDR1 SGHVS and CDR2 FQNEAQ. CDR3 in DNA: TGTGCCAGCAGCTTAGAACTAGAGGCCTACAATGAGCAGTTCTTC. It codes for CASSLELEAYNEQFF. The full variable domain, with the rest looked up from reference TRBV7-8 and TRBJ2-1, is GAGVSQSPRYKVAKRGQDVALRCDPISGHVSLFWYQQALGQGPEFLTYFQNEAQLDKSGLPSDRFFAERPEGSVSTLKIQRTQQEDSAVYLCASSLELEAYNEQFFGPGTRLTVL.

V usage is TRBV2 and J usage is TRBJ2-7; a possible D gene is TRBD2 (5 bases). Germline lookup yields CDR1 SNHLY and CDR2 FYNNEI. V shed 8 bases and J shed 7 bases, with 18 bases lying between them. The CDR3 spans 13 residues. The CDR3 reads CASRGQPREEQYF. CDR3 nucleotides: TGTGCCAGCCGTGGGCAGCCACGGGAAGAGCAGTACTTC. Looking up the rest from reference TRBV2 and TRBJ2-7 gives the full variable domain: EPEVTQTPSHQVTQMGQEVILRCVPISNHLYFYWYRQILGQKVEFLVSFYNNEISEKSEIFDDQFSVERPDGSNFTLKIRSTKLEDSAMYFCASRGQPREEQYFGPGTRLTVT.

The chain recombines TRBV4-1 with TRBJ2-3; 10 positions agree with TRBD2. V was pared by 0 bases and J by 3 bases, with 6 bases of the junction left unmatched. Germline V gene lookup returns CDR1 MGHRA and CDR2 YSYEKL. This CDR3 region has 17 residues. The CDR3 coding sequence is TGCGCCAGCAGCCAAGATAGCCTAGCGGGAGTTACAGATACGCAGTATTTT. Protein: CASSQDSLAGVTDTQYF.

This clone has a handful of counts. J is TRBJ2-3 and V is TRBV18; TRBD2 matches at 12 bases. The CDR3 has 20 residues. The trim removed 2 bases at V and 0 bases at J, leaving 12 bases unmatched. CDR1 is KGHSH, CDR2 LQKENI, per germline. For the CDR3, the DNA is TGTGCCAGCTCACCAATATCCGCGGCTAGCGGGGGGGCCAGCACAGATACGCAGTATTTT. This encodes CASSPISAASGGASTDTQYF. Supplemented by reference TRBV18 and TRBJ2-3, the full variable domain reads NAGVMQNPRHLVRRRGQEARLRCSPMKGHSHVYWYRQLPEEGLKFMVYLQKENIIDESGMPKERFSAEFPKEGPSILRIQQVVRGDSAAYFCASSPISAASGGASTDTQYFGPGTRLTVL.

In its sample, this clone was seen many times. The chain is built from TRBV7-9 and TRBJ2-1, with 8 positions matching TRBD2. CDR1 SEHNR and CDR2 FQNEAQ come from the germline V gene (reference sequence). The CDR3 runs 13 residues. The V and J ends lost 5 bases and 7 bases, in that order; junction bases with no gene match: 4. This chain's CDR3 is CASSPGGANEQFF. The CDR3, as DNA: TGTGCCAGCAGCCCCGGGGGGGCGAATGAGCAGTTCTTC.

The CDR3 protein is CASSGTGTGQGKGYTF. CDR3 bases: TGTGCCAGCAGCGGAACCGGGACGGGACAAGGAAAAGGCTACACCTTC. This chain connects TRBV9 to TRBJ1-2, with D maybe TRBD1 (6 bases). The germline V gene has CDR1 SGDLS and CDR2 YYNGEE. With 3 bases removed from V and 8 bases from J, the gap between germline ends came to 23 bases. There are 16 residues in the CDR3.

This sequence joins TRBV6-6 and TRBJ2-7; a possible D gene is TRBD2 (5 bases). There are 12 residues in the CDR3. Trimming removed 9 bases at V and 7 bases at J, with 16 bases between. The germline V gene has CDR1 MNHNY and CDR2 SVGAGI (reference sequence). The CDR3 DNA reads as TGTGCCAGTCAAGCGCCCCCGGGGGAGCAGTACTTC. This sequence encodes CASQAPPGEQYF.

The chain couples TRBV6-4 to TRBJ2-3; TRBD2 matches at 10 bases. V shed 8 bases and J 2 bases; nucleotides not matched to a gene: 4. The CDR3 loop spans 14 amino acids. Germline CDR1 MRHNA, CDR2 SNTAGT. This chain's CDR3 is CASRAGGDTDTQYF. DNA of the CDR3: TGTGCCAGCCGAGCGGGGGGGGACACAGATACGCAGTATTTT.

This chain joins TRBV5-1 and TRBJ1-4, with 7 bases matching TRBD1. The V gene end was trimmed by 4 bases and the J gene end by 10 bases; junction bases not matched to a gene: 16. This CDR3 comprises 16 residues. From germline, CDR1 is SGHRS and CDR2 YFSETQ. For the CDR3, the DNA is TGCGCCAGCAGCCTGTTAACAGGGGTTGATAGGGGAAAACTGTTTTTT. Translating it yields CASSLLTGVDRGKLFF.

This clone was seen more than once but under ten times. This chain joins TRBV6-4 and TRBJ2-3, with TRBD1 matching 9 bases. The CDR3 is made up of 16 amino acids. Germline loops: CDR1 MRHNA, CDR2 SNTAGT. V was clipped by 0 bases and J by 4 bases; unmatched bases: 5. CDR3 nucleotide sequence: TGTGCCAGCAGTGACTCAACAGGGGGCGCCCCAGATACGCAGTATTTT. Translated: CASSDSTGGAPDTQYF.

The chain is built from TRBV19 and TRBJ1-1, with no clear D. This CDR3 has 13 amino acids. CDR1 and CDR2 (germline): LNHDA, SQIVND (reference sequence). The CDR3 sequence is CEWPSLQDTEAFF. CDR3 in DNA: TGTGAGTGGCCCTCCCTCCAAGACACTGAAGCTTTCTTT.

This sequence joins TRBV15 and TRBJ1-4; D is uncertain. The CDR3 covers 16 residues. V was cut by 2 bases and J by 5 bases, with 15 bases left in between. Germline CDR1 is LNHNV and CDR2 is YYDKDF (reference sequence). CDR3 bases: TGTGCCACCAGCAGACCCCCCACTCTTACCAATGAAAAACTGTTTTTT. Residues: CATSRPPTLTNEKLFF.

The V and J genes are TRBV4-1 and TRBJ2-2; D is unclear. The CDR3 extends over 16 amino acids. CDR1 and CDR2 (germline): MGHRA, YSYEKL. Trimming took 1 base from V and 8 from J, leaving 17 bases between them. CDR3 residues: CASSQVPVISSGELFF. CDR3 DNA sequence: TGCGCCAGCAGCCAAGTCCCAGTCATCTCCTCGGGGGAGCTGTTTTTT.

V and J are TRBV11-3 and TRBJ2-3, with 10 bases identical to TRBD1. The germline V gene encodes CDR1 SGHNT and CDR2 YENEEA. The CDR3 runs to 15 residues. Trimming removed 3 bases from V and 7 bases from J; junction bases left unmatched: 7. CDR3 nucleotide sequence: TGTGCCAGCAGCTTTGGGACAGGGGCACAGTATACGCAGTATTTT. This codes for CASSFGTGAQYTQYF.

This chain links TRBV4-1 with TRBJ1-4; perhaps TRBD1 as D (6 bases). The V gene lost 4 bases and the J gene lost 4 bases, with 13 bases spanning the gap. CDR1 and CDR2 from the germline V gene are MGHRA and YSYEKL. The CDR3 runs to 15 residues. CDR3 protein: CASSPTGPINEKLFF. CDR3 coding DNA: TGCGCCAGCAGCCCCACAGGGCCAATTAATGAAAAACTGTTTTTT.

The chain joins TRBV30 to TRBJ2-7; 8 bases agree with TRBD1. The CDR3 totals 16 residues. The trim removed 0 bases at V and 2 bases at J, leaving 9 bases unmatched. CDR1 GTSNPN and CDR2 SVGIG come from the germline V gene (reference sequence). In nucleotides, the CDR3 is TGTGCCTGGAGTGTAAGTCGGACAGGGAGCACCTACGAGCAGTACTTC. Residues: CAWSVSRTGSTYEQYF.

The chain employs TRBV19 and TRBJ1-1; D may be TRBD1 (6 bases). Trimming removed 2 bases from V and 3 bases from J, with 13 bases in between. Germline loops: CDR1 LNHDA, CDR2 SQIVND (reference sequence). This CDR3 comprises 15 residues. The CDR3 nucleotides are TGTGCCAGTAGTATACCACAGGGTGCACACACTGAAGCTTTCTTT. Its translation: CASSIPQGAHTEAFF.

This rearrangement joins TRBV11-2 to TRBJ2-2; tentatively, D is TRBD1 (5 bases). Trimming removed 5 bases from V and 6 bases from J, with 16 bases in between. The CDR3 spans 15 residues. Germline-derived CDR1 and CDR2 are SGHAT and FQNNGV. CDR3: CASSAEMGLAGELFF. The CDR3, as DNA: TGTGCCAGCAGCGCGGAGATGGGGCTCGCCGGGGAGCTGTTTTTT.

V and J are TRBV2 and TRBJ2-5, with 14 bases aligning to TRBD2. CDR3 length equals 18 residues. The J segment lost 1 base and the V segment lost 7 bases, leaving 11 bases of the junction unmatched. CDR1 is SNHLY, CDR2 FYNNEI, per germline. The CDR3 DNA reads TGTGCCAGCAATCTAGGACTAGCGGGGGGCCAGGTCCAAGAGACCCAGTACTTC. It is translated as CASNLGLAGGQVQETQYF.

The V call is TRBV4-2, the J call TRBJ2-1, with 13 bases identical to TRBD2. Trimming removed 3 bases from V and 7 bases from J; junction bases left unmatched: 6. The CDR3 contains 16 residues. Per germline, CDR1 LGHNA and CDR2 YNFKEQ. This CDR3 is CASSHLGTSGVNEQFF. Written as DNA, the CDR3 is TGTGCCAGCAGCCACCTCGGGACTAGCGGGGTTAATGAGCAGTTCTTC.

The rearrangement joins TRBV18 to TRBJ1-1; no clear D gene. V was shortened by 2 bases and J by 2 bases, with 9 bases between the two germline ends. Germline V gene data show CDR1 as KGHSH and CDR2 as LQKENI. The CDR3 totals 14 residues. The CDR3 DNA reads as TGTGCCAGCTCACCAAGCGGCGGCAACACTGAAGCTTTCTTT. It codes for CASSPSGGNTEAFF.

The chain employs TRBV9 and TRBJ1-2; the D gene is possibly TRBD1 (6 bases). This CDR3 region has 14 residues. V was trimmed by 4 bases and J by 6 bases, leaving 16 bases between them. In germline, CDR1 is SGDLS, CDR2 YYNGEE. The DNA for the CDR3 is TGTGCCAGCAGCCCGGGGACACTCAGGCATGGCTACACCTTC. Translated: CASSPGTLRHGYTF.

CDR3 nucleotide sequence: TGTGCCAGCAGCCAACCCACGACTAGCGGGTTACGCACAGATACGCAGTATTTT. This gives the protein CASSQPTTSGLRTDTQYF. The chain couples TRBV14 to TRBJ2-3; TRBD2 matches 10 bases. This CDR3 is 18 amino acids long. Germline V gene data show CDR1 as SGHDN and CDR2 as FVKESK. Germline trimming cut 2 bases from V and 1 base from J; bases unmatched to any gene: 9. The full variable domain, in which reference TRBV14 and TRBJ2-3 provide the parts outside the CDR3, is EAGVTQFPSHSVIEKGQTVTLRCDPISGHDNLYWYRRVMGKEIKFLLHFVKESKQDESGMPNNRFLAERTGGTYSTLKVQPAELEDSGVYFCASSQPTTSGLRTDTQYFGPGTRLTVL.